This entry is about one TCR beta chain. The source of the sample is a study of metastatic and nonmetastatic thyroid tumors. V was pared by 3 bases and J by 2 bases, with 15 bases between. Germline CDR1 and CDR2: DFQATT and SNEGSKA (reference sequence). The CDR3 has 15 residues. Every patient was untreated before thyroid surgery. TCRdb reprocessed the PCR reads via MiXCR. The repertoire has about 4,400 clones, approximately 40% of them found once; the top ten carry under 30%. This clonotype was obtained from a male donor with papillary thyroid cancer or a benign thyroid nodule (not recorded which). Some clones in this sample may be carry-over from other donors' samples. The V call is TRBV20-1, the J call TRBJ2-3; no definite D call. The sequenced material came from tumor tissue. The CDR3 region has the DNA TGCAGTGCTAGTATAGTCACCACCCTCACAGATACGCAGTATTTT. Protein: CSASIVTTLTDTQYF.